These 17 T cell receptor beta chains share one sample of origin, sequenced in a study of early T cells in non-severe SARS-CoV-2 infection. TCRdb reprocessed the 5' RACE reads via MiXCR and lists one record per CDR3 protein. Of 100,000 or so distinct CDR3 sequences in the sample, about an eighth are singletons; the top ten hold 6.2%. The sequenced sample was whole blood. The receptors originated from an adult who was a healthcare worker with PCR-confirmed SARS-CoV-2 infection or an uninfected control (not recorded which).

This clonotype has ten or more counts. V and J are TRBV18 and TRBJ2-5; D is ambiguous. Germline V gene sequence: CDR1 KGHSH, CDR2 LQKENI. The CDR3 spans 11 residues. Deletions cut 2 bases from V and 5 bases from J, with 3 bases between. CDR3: CASSPWETQYF. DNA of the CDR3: TGTGCCAGCTCACCATGGGAGACCCAGTACTTC.

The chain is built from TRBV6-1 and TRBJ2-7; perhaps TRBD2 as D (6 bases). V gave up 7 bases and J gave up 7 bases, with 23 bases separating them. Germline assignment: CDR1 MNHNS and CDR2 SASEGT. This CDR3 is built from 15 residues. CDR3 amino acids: CASTTGVTSRGEQYF. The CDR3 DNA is TGTGCCAGCACCACGGGGGTAACTAGTCGGGGGGAGCAGTACTTC.

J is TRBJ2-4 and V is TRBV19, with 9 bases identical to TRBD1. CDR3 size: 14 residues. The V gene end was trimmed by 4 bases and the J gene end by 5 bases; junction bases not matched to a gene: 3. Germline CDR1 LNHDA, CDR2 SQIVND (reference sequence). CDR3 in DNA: TGTGCCAGTAGTACACAGGGGGCGCAAAACATTCAGTACTTC. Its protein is CASSTQGAQNIQYF.

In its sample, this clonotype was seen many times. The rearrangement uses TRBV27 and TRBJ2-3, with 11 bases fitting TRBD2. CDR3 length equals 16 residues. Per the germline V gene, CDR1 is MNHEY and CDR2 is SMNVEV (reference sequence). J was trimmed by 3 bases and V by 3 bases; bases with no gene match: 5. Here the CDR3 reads CASSLWASGGTDTQYF. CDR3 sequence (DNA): TGTGCCAGCAGTTTGTGGGCTAGCGGGGGGACAGATACGCAGTATTTT.

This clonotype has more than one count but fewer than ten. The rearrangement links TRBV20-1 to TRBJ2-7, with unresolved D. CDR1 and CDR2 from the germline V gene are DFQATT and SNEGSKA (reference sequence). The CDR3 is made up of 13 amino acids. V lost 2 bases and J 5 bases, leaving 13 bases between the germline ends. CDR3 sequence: CSARPPWAHEQYF. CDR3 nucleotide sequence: TGCAGTGCTAGACCCCCGTGGGCCCACGAGCAGTACTTC.

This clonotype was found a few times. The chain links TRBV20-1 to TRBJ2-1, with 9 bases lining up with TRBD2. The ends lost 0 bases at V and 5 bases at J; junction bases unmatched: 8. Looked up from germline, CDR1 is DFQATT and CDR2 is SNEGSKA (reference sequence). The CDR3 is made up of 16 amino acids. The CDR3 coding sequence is TGCAGTGCTAGAGATCTATTCAAGCGGGGGGACAATGAGCAGTTCTTC. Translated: CSARDLFKRGDNEQFF.

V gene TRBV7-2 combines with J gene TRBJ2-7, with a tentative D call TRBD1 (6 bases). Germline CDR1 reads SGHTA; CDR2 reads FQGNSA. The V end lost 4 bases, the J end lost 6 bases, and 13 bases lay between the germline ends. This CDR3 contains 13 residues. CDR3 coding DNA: TGTGCCAGCAGCTCCAATCAAGGGGGCGAGCAGTACTTC. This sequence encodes CASSSNQGGEQYF.

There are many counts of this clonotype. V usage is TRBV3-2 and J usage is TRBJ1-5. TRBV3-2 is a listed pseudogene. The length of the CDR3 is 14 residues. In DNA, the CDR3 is TGTGCCAGCAGCCAAGGACACCCTTATCAGCCCCAGCATTTT. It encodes CASSQGHPYQPQHF.

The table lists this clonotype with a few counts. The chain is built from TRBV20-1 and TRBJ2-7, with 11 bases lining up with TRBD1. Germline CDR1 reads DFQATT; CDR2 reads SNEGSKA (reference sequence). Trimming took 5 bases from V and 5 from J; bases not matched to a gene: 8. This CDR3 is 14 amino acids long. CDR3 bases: TGCAGTGCTCGGACAGGGGGCAGGAGCGACGAGCAGTACTTC. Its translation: CSARTGGRSDEQYF.

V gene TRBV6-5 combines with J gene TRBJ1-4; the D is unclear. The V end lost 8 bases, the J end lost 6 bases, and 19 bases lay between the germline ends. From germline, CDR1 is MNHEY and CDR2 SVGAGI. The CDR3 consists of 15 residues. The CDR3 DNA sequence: TGTGCCAGCTCCTCGGTGGCGCCGGCCCATGAAAAACTGTTTTTT. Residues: CASSSVAPAHEKLFF.

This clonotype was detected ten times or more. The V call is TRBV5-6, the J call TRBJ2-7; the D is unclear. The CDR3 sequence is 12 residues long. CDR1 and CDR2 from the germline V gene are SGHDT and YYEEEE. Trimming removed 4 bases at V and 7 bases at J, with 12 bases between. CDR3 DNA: TGTGCCAGCAGCCTGTCGATGGGGGAGCAGTACTTC. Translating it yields CASSLSMGEQYF. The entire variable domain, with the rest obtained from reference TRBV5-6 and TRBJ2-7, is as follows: DAGVTQSPTHLIKTRGQQVTLRCSPKSGHDTVSWYQQALGQGPQFIFQYYEEEERQRGNFPDRFSGHQFPNYSSELNVNALLLGDSALYLCASSLSMGEQYFGPGTRLTVT.

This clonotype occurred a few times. The CDR3 DNA reads TGTGCCAGCAGCGCCAACGGACTCCCCTACTCCCCCCTCCACTTT. Translated, it gives CASSANGLPYSPLHF. This chain connects TRBV9 to TRBJ1-6; D is unresolved. The germline CDR1 and CDR2 sequences are SGDLS and YYNGEE. V was shortened by 3 bases and J by 13 bases, with 20 bases between the two germline ends. The CDR3 totals 15 residues.

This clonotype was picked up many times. The CDR3 loop is CASSLDGTGGVEQYF. The CDR3 DNA follows: TGTGCCAGCAGCTTAGATGGGACAGGGGGGGTGGAGCAGTACTTC. The chain joins TRBV7-2 to TRBJ2-7; 11 nucleotides align to TRBD1. J gave up 7 bases and V 1 base, and 6 bases lay outside the gene matches. The germline CDR1 and CDR2 sequences are SGHTA and FQGNSA. CDR3 size: 15 residues.

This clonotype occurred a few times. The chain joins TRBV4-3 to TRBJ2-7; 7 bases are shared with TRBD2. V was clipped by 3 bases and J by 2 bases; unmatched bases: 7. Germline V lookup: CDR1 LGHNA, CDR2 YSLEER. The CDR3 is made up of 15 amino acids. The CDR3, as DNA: TGCGCCAGCAGCCATTCGGCTAGCGGTGCCTACGAGCAGTACTTC. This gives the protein CASSHSASGAYEQYF.

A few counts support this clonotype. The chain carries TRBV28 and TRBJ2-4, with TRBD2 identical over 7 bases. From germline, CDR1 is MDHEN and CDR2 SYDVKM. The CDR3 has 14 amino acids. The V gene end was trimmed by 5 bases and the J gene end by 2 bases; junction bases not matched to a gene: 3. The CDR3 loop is CASSLGGTKNIQYF. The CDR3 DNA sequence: TGTGCCAGCAGTCTGGGGGGGACCAAAAACATTCAGTACTTC.

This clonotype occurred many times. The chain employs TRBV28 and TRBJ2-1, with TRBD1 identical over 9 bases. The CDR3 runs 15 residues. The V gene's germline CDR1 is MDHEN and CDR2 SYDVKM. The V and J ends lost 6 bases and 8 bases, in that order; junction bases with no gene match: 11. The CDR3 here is CASRFWDRVYDEQFF. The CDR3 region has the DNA TGTGCCAGCAGATTTTGGGACAGGGTATACGATGAGCAGTTCTTC. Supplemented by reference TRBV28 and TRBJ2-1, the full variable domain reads DVKVTQSSRYLVKRTGEKVFLECVQDMDHENMFWYRQDPGLGLRLIYFSYDVKMKEKGDIPEGYSVSREKKERFSLILESASTNQTSMYLCASRFWDRVYDEQFFGPGTRLTVL.

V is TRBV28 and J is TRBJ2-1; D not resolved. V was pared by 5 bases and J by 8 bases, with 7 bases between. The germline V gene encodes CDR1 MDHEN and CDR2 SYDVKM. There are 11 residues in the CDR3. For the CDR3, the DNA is TGTGCCAGCAGTCTGGGTTATGAGCAGTTCTTC. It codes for CASSLGYEQFF.